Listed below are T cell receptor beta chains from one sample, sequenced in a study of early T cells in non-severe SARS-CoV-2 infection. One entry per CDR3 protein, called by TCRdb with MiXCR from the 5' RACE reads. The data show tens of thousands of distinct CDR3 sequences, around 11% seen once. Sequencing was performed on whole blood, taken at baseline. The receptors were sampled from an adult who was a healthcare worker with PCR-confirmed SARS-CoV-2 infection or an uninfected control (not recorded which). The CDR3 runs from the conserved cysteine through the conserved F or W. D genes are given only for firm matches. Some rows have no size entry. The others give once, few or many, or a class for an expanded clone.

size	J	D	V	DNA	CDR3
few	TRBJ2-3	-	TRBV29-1	TGCAGCGTTGCAACACTATGGACAGAACACACAGATACGCAGTATTTT	CSVATLWTEHTDTQYF
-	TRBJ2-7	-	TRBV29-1	TGCAGCGTTTTCGACAGGAACTCCTACGAGCAGTACTTC	CSVFDRNSYEQYF
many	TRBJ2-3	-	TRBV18	TGTGCCAGCTCCCATCGGGACACTAGCACAGATACGCAGTATTTT	CASSHRDTSTDTQYF
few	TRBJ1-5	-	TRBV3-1	TGTGCCAGCAGCCAAGACAGGGGTGGCAATCAGCCCCAGCATTTT	CASSQDRGGNQPQHF
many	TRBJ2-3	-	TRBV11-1	TGTGCCAGCAGCACCGACCGGGGCATGGCGCAGTATTTT	CASSTDRGMAQYF
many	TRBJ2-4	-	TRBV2	TGTGCCAGCAGTGTTGACAGATCCAAAAACATTCAGTACTTC	CASSVDRSKNIQYF
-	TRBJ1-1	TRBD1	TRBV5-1	TGCGCCAGCAGCTTGCTTTTGACAGGGGGCAACACTGAAGTTTTCTTT	CASSLLLTGGNTEVFF
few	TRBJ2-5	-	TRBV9	TGTGCCAGCAGCGTAGGCCAAGCGAAAGAGACCCAGTACTTC	CASSVGQAKETQYF
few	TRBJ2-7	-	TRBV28	TGTGCCAGCAGTCCCGATTACTCCTACGAGCAGTACTTC	CASSPDYSYEQYF
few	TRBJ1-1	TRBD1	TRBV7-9	TGTGCCAGCAGCTCAATTGACAGGGGAAGAGCTTTCTTT	CASSSIDRGRAFF
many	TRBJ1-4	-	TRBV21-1	TGTGCCAGCAGCAAAGGTACAGGGTTTAATGAAAAACTGTTTTTT	CASSKGTGFNEKLFF
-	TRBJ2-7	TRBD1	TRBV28	TGTGCCAGTGGAAACTGGGACAGGGTGATGCAGTACTTC	CASGNWDRVMQYF
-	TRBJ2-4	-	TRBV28	TGTGCCAGCAGTTTAGGGGGTGTGGCGTCCAAAAACATTCAGTACTTC	CASSLGGVASKNIQYF
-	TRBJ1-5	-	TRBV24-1	TGTGCCACCAGTGATGCCCGGGGAGGCGGTCAGCCCCAGCATTTT	CATSDARGGGQPQHF
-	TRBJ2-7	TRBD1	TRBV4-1	TGCGCCAGCAGCAAATGGACAGGGAACGAGCAGTACTTC	CASSKWTGNEQYF
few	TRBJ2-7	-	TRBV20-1	TGCAGTGGCACTAGTTCCGAGCAGTACTTC	CSGTSSEQYF
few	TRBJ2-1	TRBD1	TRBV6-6	TGTGCCAGCAGTCCTGAGGGACAGGGGTTCTACAATGAGCAGTTCTTC	CASSPEGQGFYNEQFF
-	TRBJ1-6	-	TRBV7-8	TGTGCCAGCAGCTTCGCAGGGGCCACCTATAATTCACCCCTCCACTTT	CASSFAGATYNSPLHF
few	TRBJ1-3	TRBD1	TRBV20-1	TGCAGTGCTAGAGATTCCCGCGGGACAGGGGACAGAAGAAACACCATATATTTT	CSARDSRGTGDRRNTIYF
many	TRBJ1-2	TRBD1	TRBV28	TGTGCCAGCAGTCCCTCATCCCAGACAGGGCGGGGTGGCTACACCTTC	CASSPSSQTGRGGYTF
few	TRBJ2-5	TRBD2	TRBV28	TGTGCCAGCAGTCTCGCGCCAACTAGCGGGGGAAACCAAGAGACCCAGTACTTC	CASSLAPTSGGNQETQYF
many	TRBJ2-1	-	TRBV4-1	TGCGCCAGCAGCCAAGCAGGATTCTACGGGACGAGGCACAATGAGCAGTTCTTC	CASSQAGFYGTRHNEQFF
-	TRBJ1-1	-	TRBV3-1	TGTGCCAGCACCAGCCGTGGGGGACGGACGAACACTGAAGCTTTCTTT	CASTSRGGRTNTEAFF
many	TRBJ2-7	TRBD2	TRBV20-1	TGCAGTGCTAGTGTAGCGGGCTACGAGCAGTACTTC	CSASVAGYEQYF
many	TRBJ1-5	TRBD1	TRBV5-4	TGTGCCAGCAGCCCGAACAGGGGAGGGAATCAGCCCCAGCATTTT	CASSPNRGGNQPQHF
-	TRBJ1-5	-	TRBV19	TGTGCCAGTAGTATTGGGGGGCGCCAGCCCCAGCATTTT	CASSIGGRQPQHF
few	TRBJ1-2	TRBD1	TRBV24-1	TGTGCCACCAGTGATTACAGGACAGGGAACGGCTACACCTTC	CATSDYRTGNGYTF
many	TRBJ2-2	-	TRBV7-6	TGTGCCAGCAGCTTAGATAGCGCCAAAGGGGAGCTGTTTTTT	CASSLDSAKGELFF
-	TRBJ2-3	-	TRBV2	TGTGCCAGCACCCTAGCGGATACGCAGTATTTT	CASTLADTQYF
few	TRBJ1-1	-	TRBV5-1	TGCGCCAGCAGCCCCCGAGGTGAGGGGGACACTGAAGCTTTCTTT	CASSPRGEGDTEAFF
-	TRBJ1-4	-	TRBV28	TGTGCCAGCAGTTCTCCCCGGGGGGGCGGCATGAATGAAAAACTGTTTTTT	CASSSPRGGGMNEKLFF
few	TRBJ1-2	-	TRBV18	TGTGCCAGCTCACCACAGGGCGGTGATGGCTACACCTTC	CASSPQGGDGYTF
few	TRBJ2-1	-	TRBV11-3	TGTGCCAGCAGCTCTTCAGGGGTGTGGAATGAGCAGTTCTTC	CASSSSGVWNEQFF
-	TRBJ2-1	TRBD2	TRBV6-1	TGTGCCAGCAGTGAAGCTTCCGGGGGGTTGAATGAGCAGTTCTTC	CASSEASGGLNEQFF
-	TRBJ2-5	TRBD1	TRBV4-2	TGTGCCAGCAGCCCATACAGGGGCGCGAACCAAGAGACCCAGTACTTC	CASSPYRGANQETQYF
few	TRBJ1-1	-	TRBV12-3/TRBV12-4	TGTGCCAGCAGTCCGGACGGGCCCAGGAACACTGAAGCTTTCTTT	CASSPDGPRNTEAFF
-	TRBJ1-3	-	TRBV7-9	TGTGCCAGCAGCCGGGGGGGCCTCTCTGGAAACACCATATATTTT	CASSRGGLSGNTIYF
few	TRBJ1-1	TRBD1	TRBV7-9	TGTGCCAGCAGCGGGACAGGGGAAGGTGAAGCTTTCTTT	CASSGTGEGEAFF
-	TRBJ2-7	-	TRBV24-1	TGTGCCACCAGTGCGGCAGGCTCCTACGAGCAGTACTTC	CATSAAGSYEQYF
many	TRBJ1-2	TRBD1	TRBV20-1	TGCAGTGTCGGTGGGACAGGGCCCCTATGGGGCTACACCTTC	CSVGGTGPLWGYTF
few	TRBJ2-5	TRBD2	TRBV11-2	TGTGCCAGCAGCCCTGGAGTAGCGGGAGAGACCCAGTACTTC	CASSPGVAGETQYF
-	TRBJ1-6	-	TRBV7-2	TGTGCCAGCAGCTTTTTAGCACTTAATTCACCCCTCCACTTT	CASSFLALNSPLHF
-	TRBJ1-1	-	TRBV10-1	TGCGCCAGCAGTCGGACGAGGAACACTGAAGCTTTCTTT	CASSRTRNTEAFF
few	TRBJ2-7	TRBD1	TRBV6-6	TGTGCCAGCAGTTACTCCGAGACAGGGGTTTTGTCAACCGAGCAGTACTTC	CASSYSETGVLSTEQYF
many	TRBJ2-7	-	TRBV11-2	TGTGCCACGAGGGCATCCTACGAGCAGTACTTC	CATRASYEQYF
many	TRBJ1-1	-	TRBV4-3	TGCGCCAGCAGCCAAGATGGGTCCACTGAAGCTTTCTTT	CASSQDGSTEAFF
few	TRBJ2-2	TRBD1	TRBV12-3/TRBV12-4	TGTGCCAGCAGCGAGACAGGGTCCGGGGAGCTGTTTTTT	CASSETGSGELFF
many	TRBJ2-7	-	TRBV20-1	TGCAGTGCTAGTCGGGGGATCGTCTACGAGCAGTACTTC	CSASRGIVYEQYF
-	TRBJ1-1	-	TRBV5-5	TGTGCCAGCAGCTTGGATCCAGGGCGTACCACTGAAGCTTTCTTT	CASSLDPGRTTEAFF
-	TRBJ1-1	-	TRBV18	TGTGCCAGCTCACAGATCAACGATGCCGAAGCTTTCTTT	CASSQINDAEAFF
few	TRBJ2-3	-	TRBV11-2	TGTGCCAGCAGCTTATCCCCCAGGGGACTTACGCAGTATTTT	CASSLSPRGLTQYF
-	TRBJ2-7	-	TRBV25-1	TGTGCCAGCAGGACGGGCCCCTACGAGCAGTACTTC	CASRTGPYEQYF
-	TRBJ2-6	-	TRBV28	TGTGCCAGCAGTTTATTCAGCTCTGGGGCCAACGTCCTGACTTTC	CASSLFSSGANVLTF
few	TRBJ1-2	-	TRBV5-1	TGCGCCAGCAGCTTCGGGGGTTCTAACTATGGCTACACCTTC	CASSFGGSNYGYTF
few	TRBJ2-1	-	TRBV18	TGTGCCAGCTCACCACTGGCGACAGAGCAGTTCTTC	CASSPLATEQFF
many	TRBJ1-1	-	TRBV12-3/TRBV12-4	TGTGCCAGCACCCCTGCAGGAAGAAACACTGAAGCTTTCTTT	CASTPAGRNTEAFF
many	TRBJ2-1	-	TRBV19	TGTGCCAGTAGTACCCGGGAAGGGGGCTCCTACAATGAGCAGTTCTTC	CASSTREGGSYNEQFF